Listed here are 14 T cell receptor beta chains from one sample, sequenced in a study of early T cells in non-severe SARS-CoV-2 infection. TCRdb recomputed calls from the 5' RACE reads with MiXCR, one row per CDR3 protein. The sample has tens of thousands of distinct CDR3 sequences; about an eighth are singletons. Sequenced here: whole blood, sampled at baseline. All receptors come from an adult who was a healthcare worker with PCR-confirmed SARS-CoV-2 infection or an uninfected control (not recorded which).

This clonotype has at least ten counts. The V call is TRBV11-2, the J call TRBJ2-7; TRBD1 or TRBD2 may be the D gene (6 bases each). From germline, CDR1 is SGHAT and CDR2 FQNNGV. CDR3 length equals 14 residues. V was shortened by 0 bases and J by 7 bases, with 13 bases between the two germline ends. CDR3 protein: CASSLDLGGPEQYF. Written as DNA, the CDR3 is TGTGCCAGCAGCTTAGATTTGGGGGGCCCAGAGCAGTACTTC.

This clonotype has a count of ten or more. The CDR3 nucleotides read TGCGCCAGCAGCTTGGAGGGATCCGCTGGAAACACCATATATTTT. This gives the protein CASSLEGSAGNTIYF. The gene calls are TRBV5-1 and TRBJ1-3; D unclear. The length of the CDR3 is 15 residues. Trimming took off 0 bases at V and 2 bases at J, with 9 bases between the two ends. Germline CDR1 is SGHRS and CDR2 is YFSETQ.

This clonotype was counted many times. This chain's CDR3 is CASSRDASSYEQYF. The DNA of the CDR3 is TGCGCCAGCAGCCGGGACGCCAGCTCCTACGAGCAGTACTTC. The genes are TRBV10-1 and TRBJ2-7, with D perhaps TRBD1 or TRBD2 (5 bases each). V dropped 6 bases and J dropped 0 bases, with 12 bases sitting between them. The CDR3 runs to 14 residues. Germline CDR1 is WNHNN and CDR2 is SYGVQD (reference sequence).

This clonotype was picked up many times. The chain recombines TRBV27 with TRBJ2-5, with 7 bases matching TRBD2. V lost 3 bases and J lost 2; bases outside the gene matches: 6. The CDR3 runs 15 residues. In germline, CDR1 is MNHEY, CDR2 SMNVEV (reference sequence). The CDR3 here is CASSFGGSGQETQYF. CDR3 nucleotide sequence: TGTGCCAGCAGTTTCGGGGGGAGTGGACAAGAGACCCAGTACTTC.

In this sample, this clonotype turned up a few times. The rearrangement links TRBV18 to TRBJ1-2, with a weak D call TRBD1 (5 bases). Trimming cost V 3 bases and J 4 bases, with 15 bases left between them. Germline V gives CDR1 KGHSH, CDR2 LQKENI. The length of the CDR3 is 15 residues. The CDR3, as DNA: TGTGCCAGCTCACCGGTTAGGACCGGGGGCTATGGCTACACCTTC. This gives the protein CASSPVRTGGYGYTF.

This sequence joins TRBV7-3 and TRBJ2-2; 8 bases line up with TRBD2. Losses at the gene ends were 4 bases for V and 2 bases for J; bases not matched to a gene: 6. The germline V gene encodes CDR1 SGHTA and CDR2 FQGTGA. This CDR3 spans 16 amino acids. CDR3: CASSSSGGANTGELFF. The CDR3, as DNA: TGTGCCAGCAGCTCCTCGGGAGGGGCAAACACCGGGGAGCTGTTTTTT.

A few counts support this clonotype. The J gene is TRBJ2-3, the V gene TRBV29-1; D is unresolved. Germline CDR1 and CDR2: SQVTM and ANQGSEA. Trimming removed 7 bases from V and 0 bases from J, with 8 bases in between. The CDR3 extends over 12 amino acids. This chain's CDR3 is CSADVSTDTQYF. The CDR3 nucleotides read TGCAGCGCAGACGTTAGCACAGATACGCAGTATTTT.

The chain combines TRBV10-2 with TRBJ1-1; D not resolved. The CDR3 loop spans 12 amino acids. Trimming pared 10 bases from V and 6 bases from J, leaving 15 bases between. Germline CDR1 and CDR2: WSHSY and SAAADI. The CDR3 sequence: CATSSGASEAFF. DNA for the CDR3: TGCGCCACATCCTCGGGTGCCTCTGAAGCTTTCTTT.

V gene TRBV2 combines with J gene TRBJ1-4; the D is unclear. CDR3 size: 12 residues. Germline loops: CDR1 SNHLY, CDR2 FYNNEI. The ends were cut back, 7 bases at V and 5 bases at J, with 8 bases in the middle. Here the CDR3 reads CASTLENEKLFF. Written as DNA, the CDR3 is TGTGCCAGCACCCTCGAAAATGAAAAACTGTTTTTT.

This clonotype was counted only a few times. The V and J genes are TRBV7-3 and TRBJ2-6, with D unresolved. The CDR3 totals 17 residues. CDR1 is SGHTA and CDR2 is FQGTGA in the germline V gene. The germline V and J ends were trimmed by 5 bases and 0 bases, with 14 bases remaining between them. CDR3 loop: CASSTKPLGSGANVLTF. The CDR3 DNA reads TGTGCCAGCAGCACTAAACCGTTAGGCTCTGGGGCCAACGTCCTGACTTTC.

Ten or more counts support this clonotype. V is TRBV7-2 and J is TRBJ2-7; D is ambiguous. Per germline, CDR1 SGHTA and CDR2 FQGNSA. The CDR3 is made up of 12 amino acids. The V end lost 5 bases, the J end lost 6 bases, and 11 bases lay between the germline ends. The CDR3 coding sequence is TGTGCCAGCAGCCCTGGGGTCCCCGAGCAGTACTTC. Translating it yields CASSPGVPEQYF.

The chain recombines TRBV29-1 with TRBJ2-1, with 9 bases lining up with TRBD1. There are 13 residues in the CDR3. V shed 7 bases, J shed 6 bases, and the junction held 7 bases outside the gene matches. CDR1 is SQVTM, CDR2 ANQGSEA, per germline. Here the CDR3 DNA reads TGCAGCGGACAAAGGACAGGGGTCAATGAGCAGTTCTTC. It encodes CSGQRTGVNEQFF.

This clonotype was counted only a few times. CDR3 region: CATSRLPGQDYEQYF. The CDR3 nucleotides read TGTGCCACCAGCAGACTCCCGGGACAAGACTACGAGCAGTACTTC. This chain connects TRBV15 to TRBJ2-7; TRBD1 is a possible D gene (6 bases). Trimming shortened V by 2 bases and J by 3 bases, and 14 bases separated the two germline ends. This CDR3 is built from 15 residues. The V gene's germline CDR1 is LNHNV and CDR2 YYDKDF (reference sequence).

The chain recombines TRBV27 with TRBJ2-7; D is possibly TRBD1 or TRBD2 (5 bases each). This CDR3 region has 16 residues. V dropped 5 bases and J dropped 0 bases, with 17 bases sitting between them. Germline CDR1 reads MNHEY; CDR2 reads SMNVEV (reference sequence). The CDR3: CASSPGPGRASYEQYF. CDR3 sequence (DNA): TGTGCCAGCAGTCCGGGACCCGGAAGGGCCTCCTACGAGCAGTACTTC.